This T cell receptor beta chain came from a study of cytomegalovirus exposure and HLA in healthy donors. The wider study: An earlier analysis found fewer than 140 million unique TCR beta sequences from roughly 170 million T cells.

The PCR used 60 Vbeta and 13 Jbeta primers. Produced via immunoSEQ multiplex PCR; TCRdb's table is partial and in-frame only. The repertoire consists of a few hundred thousand clones, with about 93% occurring once and the leading ten covering 1.7%. Remarks on this clone: Antigen: not known.

Germline values: CDR1 SGHRS, CDR2 YFSETQ. Unmatched junction bases numbered 11, after V lost 4 bases and J lost 5 bases. CDR3 length: 15 amino acids. General observations from the study: The authors confirmed in vitro that a few CMV-associated chains were specific for CMV antigens.

The source is a girl aged 2-10 years in good health and CMV-seronegative. The V gene is TRBV5-1, the J gene TRBJ1-2, with 7 bases matching TRBD1. The specimen was PBMCs. The CDR3 protein is CASSPDRVWDYGYTF. The DNA of the CDR3 is TGCGCCAGCAGCCCAGACAGGGTGTGGGATTATGGCTACACCTTC.